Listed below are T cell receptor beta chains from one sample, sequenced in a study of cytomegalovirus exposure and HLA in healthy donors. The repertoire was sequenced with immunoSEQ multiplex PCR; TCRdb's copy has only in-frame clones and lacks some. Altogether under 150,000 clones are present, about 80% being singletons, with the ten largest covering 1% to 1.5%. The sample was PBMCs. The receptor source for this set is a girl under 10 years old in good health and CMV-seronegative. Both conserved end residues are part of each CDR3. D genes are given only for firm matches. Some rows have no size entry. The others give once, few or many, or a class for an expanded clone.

CASSFRMQGAGANVLTF	TGTGCCAGCAGTTTTAGGATGCAGGGTGCTGGGGCCAACGTCCTGACTTTC	TRBV28	TRBJ2-6	NA	NA
CASSPGGGSTDTQYF	TGCGCCAGCAGCCCCGGGGGGGGTTCCACAGATACGCAGTATTTT	TRBV5-1	TRBJ2-3	TRBD2	NA
CASSLPSGTGELFF	TGTGCCAGCAGCCTACCATCGGGCACCGGGGAGCTGTTTTTT	TRBV6-5	TRBJ2-2	NA	NA
CASSNLGGGTGYKSNYGYTF	TGTGCCAGCAGCAATTTAGGAGGCGGGACAGGGTATAAGAGTAACTATGGCTACACCTTC	TRBV21-1	TRBJ1-2	NA	NA
CASSVASLAVGGWNEQFF	TGTGCCAGCAGCGTAGCAAGTCTGGCGGTGGGGGGTTGGAATGAGCAGTTCTTC	TRBV9	TRBJ2-1	NA	NA
CASRPGQGVIGSYEQYF	TGTGCCAGCAGGCCGGGACAGGGGGTAATCGGCTCCTACGAGCAGTACTTC	TRBV27	TRBJ2-7	TRBD1	NA
CASSQIQGAKNIQYF	TGCGCCAGCAGCCAGATACAGGGGGCCAAAAACATTCAGTACTTC	TRBV4-1	TRBJ2-4	TRBD1	NA
CASSFGAVAAGHQPQHF	TGTGCCAGCAGCTTCGGCGCGGTAGCAGCAGGGCATCAGCCCCAGCATTTT	TRBV27	TRBJ1-5	NA	few
CASSVSGGGQPQHF	TGTGCCAGCAGCGTATCGGGGGGCGGGCAGCCCCAGCATTTT	TRBV9	TRBJ1-5	NA	NA
CASSLKAGLQYF	TGTGCCAGCAGCTTAAAGGCGGGTTTGCAGTATTTT	TRBV7-2	TRBJ2-3	NA	NA
CASRDRVTDTQYF	TGTGCCAGCAGGGACAGGGTGACAGATACGCAGTATTTT	TRBV2	TRBJ2-3	TRBD1	NA
CASSTPGQGVKDTEAFF	TGTGCCAGCAGCACACCGGGACAGGGGGTTAAAGACACTGAAGCTTTCTTT	TRBV13	TRBJ1-1	TRBD1	NA
CASSLDSSNYEQYF	TGCGCCAGCAGCTTGGACTCATCCAACTACGAGCAGTACTTC	TRBV5-1	TRBJ2-7	NA	NA
CASNQRRGTYEQYF	TGTGCCAGCAATCAGCGGAGGGGAACCTACGAGCAGTACTTC	TRBV2	TRBJ2-7	NA	NA
CAWSDTTGAHLLLSGANVLTF	TGTGCCTGGAGTGATACGACAGGGGCGCATCTTCTCCTCTCTGGGGCCAACGTCCTGACTTTC	TRBV30	TRBJ2-6	TRBD1	NA
CSVEEGAGGYPF	TGCAGCGTTGAAGAGGGGGCAGGAGGCTACCCCTTC	TRBV29-1	TRBJ1-2	NA	NA
CASSFQAGDLNEQFF	TGCGCCAGCAGCTTTCAAGCGGGAGATTTAAATGAGCAGTTCTTC	TRBV5-1	TRBJ2-1	TRBD2	NA
CAISERSVNDKSIQYF	TGTGCCATCAGTGAGCGGTCCGTGAATGATAAGAGCATTCAGTACTTC	TRBV10-3	TRBJ2-4	NA	NA
CASSRDSIRVYGYTF	TGTGCCAGCAGTCGGGACTCGATAAGGGTTTATGGCTACACCTTC	TRBV6-5	TRBJ1-2	NA	NA
CASSLRTGVGYGYTF	TGCGCCAGCAGCCTAAGGACAGGGGTTGGCTATGGCTACACCTTC	TRBV4-3	TRBJ1-2	TRBD1	NA
CASSEVGGAYNEQFF	TGTGCCAGCAGTGAGGTGGGGGGAGCCTACAATGAGCAGTTCTTC	TRBV2	TRBJ2-1	NA	NA
CASSEQVYGYTF	TGTGCCAGCAGTGAACAGGTGTATGGCTACACCTTC	TRBV2	TRBJ1-2	NA	NA
CASSPGAYEQYF	TGTGCCAGCTCACCAGGAGCGTACGAGCAGTACTTC	TRBV18	TRBJ2-7	NA	NA
CASSELLGQGGETQYF	TGTGCCAGCAGTGAGCTTTTGGGACAGGGTGGGGAGACCCAGTACTTC	TRBV6-1	TRBJ2-5	TRBD1	NA
CASSSYSGGYEQYF	TGTGCCAGCAGCTCATATAGCGGGGGCTACGAGCAGTACTTC	TRBV4-2	TRBJ2-7	TRBD2	few
CAWSVGQGILFF	TGTGCCTGGAGTGTGGGGCAGGGTATACTGTTTTTT	TRBV30	TRBJ1-4	NA	NA
CASSLAPAGGETQYF	TGTGCCAGCAGCTTAGCCCCAGCGGGAGGGGAGACCCAGTACTTC	TRBV13	TRBJ2-5	TRBD2	NA